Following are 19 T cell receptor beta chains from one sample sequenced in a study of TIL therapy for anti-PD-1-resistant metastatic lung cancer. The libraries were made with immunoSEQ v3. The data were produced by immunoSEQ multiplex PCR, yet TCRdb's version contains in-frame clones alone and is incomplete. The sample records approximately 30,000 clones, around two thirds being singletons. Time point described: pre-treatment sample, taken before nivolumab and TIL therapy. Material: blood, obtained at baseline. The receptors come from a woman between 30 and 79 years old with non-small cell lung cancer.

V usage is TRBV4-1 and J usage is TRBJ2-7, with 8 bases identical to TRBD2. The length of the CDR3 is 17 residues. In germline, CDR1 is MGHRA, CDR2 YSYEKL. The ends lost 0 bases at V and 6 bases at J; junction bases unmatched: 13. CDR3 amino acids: CASSQDPGRAQGTEQYF. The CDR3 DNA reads TGCGCCAGCAGCCAAGATCCCGGGAGGGCCCAAGGTACCGAGCAGTACTTC.

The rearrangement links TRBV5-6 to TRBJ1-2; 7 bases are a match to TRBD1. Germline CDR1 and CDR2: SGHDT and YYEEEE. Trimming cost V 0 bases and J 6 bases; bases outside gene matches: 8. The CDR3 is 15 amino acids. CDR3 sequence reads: CASSLELTGRNGYTF. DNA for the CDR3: TGTGCCAGCAGCTTGGAGCTGACAGGGCGGAATGGCTACACCTTC.

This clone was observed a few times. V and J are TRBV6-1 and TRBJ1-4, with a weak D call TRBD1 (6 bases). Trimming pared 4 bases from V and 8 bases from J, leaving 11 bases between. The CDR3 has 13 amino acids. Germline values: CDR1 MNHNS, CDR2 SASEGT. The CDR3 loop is CASSVRGREKLFF. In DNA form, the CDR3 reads TGTGCCAGCAGTGTAAGGGGGAGGGAAAAACTGTTTTTT.

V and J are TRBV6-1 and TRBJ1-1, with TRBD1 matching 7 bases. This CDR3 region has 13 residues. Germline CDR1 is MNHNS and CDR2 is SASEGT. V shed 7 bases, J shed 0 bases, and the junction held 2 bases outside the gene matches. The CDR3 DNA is TGTGCCAGCACCCAGGGGGTGAACACTGAAGCTTTCTTT. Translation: CASTQGVNTEAFF.

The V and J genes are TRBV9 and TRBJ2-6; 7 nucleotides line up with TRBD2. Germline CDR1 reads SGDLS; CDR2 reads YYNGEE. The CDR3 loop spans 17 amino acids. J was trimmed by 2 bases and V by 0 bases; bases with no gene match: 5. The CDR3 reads CASSVGGRNAGANVLTF. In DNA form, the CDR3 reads TGTGCCAGCAGCGTAGGCGGGAGAAACGCTGGGGCCAACGTCCTGACTTTC.

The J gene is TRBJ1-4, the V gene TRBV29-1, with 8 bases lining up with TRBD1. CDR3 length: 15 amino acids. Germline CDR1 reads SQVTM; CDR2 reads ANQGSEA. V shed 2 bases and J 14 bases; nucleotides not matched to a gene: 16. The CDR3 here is CSVELGQGAAHGLFF. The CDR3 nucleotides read TGCAGCGTTGAATTAGGCCAGGGGGCCGCCCATGGGCTGTTTTTT. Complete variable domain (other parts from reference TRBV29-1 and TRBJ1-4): SAVISQKPSRDICQRGTSLTIQCQVDSQVTMMFWYRQQPGQSLTLIATANQGSEATYESGFVIDKFPISRPNLTFSTLTVSNMSPEDSSIYLCSVELGQGAAHGLFFGSGTQLSVL.

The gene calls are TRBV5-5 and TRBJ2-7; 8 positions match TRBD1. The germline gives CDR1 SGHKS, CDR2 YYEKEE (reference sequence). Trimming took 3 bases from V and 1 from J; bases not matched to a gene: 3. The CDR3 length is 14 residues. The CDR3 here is CASSWRDRSYEQYF. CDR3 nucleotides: TGTGCCAGCAGCTGGAGGGACAGGTCCTACGAGCAGTACTTC.

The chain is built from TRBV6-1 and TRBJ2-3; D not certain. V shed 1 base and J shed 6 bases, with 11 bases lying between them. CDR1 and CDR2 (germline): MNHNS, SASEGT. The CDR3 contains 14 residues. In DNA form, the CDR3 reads TGTGCCAGCAGTGAAGTTGGGTGGGCGGATACGCAGTATTTT. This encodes CASSEVGWADTQYF.

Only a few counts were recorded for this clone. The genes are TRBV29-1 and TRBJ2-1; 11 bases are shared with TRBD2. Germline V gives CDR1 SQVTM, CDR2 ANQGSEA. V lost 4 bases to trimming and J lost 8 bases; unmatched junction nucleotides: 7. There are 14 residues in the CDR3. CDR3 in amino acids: CSVALAGGPYEQFF. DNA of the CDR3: TGCAGCGTTGCGTTAGCGGGAGGGCCATATGAGCAGTTCTTC.

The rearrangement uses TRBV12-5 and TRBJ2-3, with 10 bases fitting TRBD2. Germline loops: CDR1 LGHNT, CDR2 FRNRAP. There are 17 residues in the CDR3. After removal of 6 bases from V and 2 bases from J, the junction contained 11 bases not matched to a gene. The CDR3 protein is CASGQTWTSGNTDTQYF. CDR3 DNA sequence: TGTGCTAGTGGCCAAACCTGGACTAGCGGTAACACAGATACGCAGTATTTT.

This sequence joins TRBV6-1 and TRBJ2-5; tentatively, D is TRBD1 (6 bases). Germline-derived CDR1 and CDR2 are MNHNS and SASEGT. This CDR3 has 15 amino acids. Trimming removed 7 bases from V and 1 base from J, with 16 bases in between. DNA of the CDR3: TGTGCCAGCAAGGTAATGACAGGAGTCCAAGAGACCCAGTACTTC. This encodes CASKVMTGVQETQYF.

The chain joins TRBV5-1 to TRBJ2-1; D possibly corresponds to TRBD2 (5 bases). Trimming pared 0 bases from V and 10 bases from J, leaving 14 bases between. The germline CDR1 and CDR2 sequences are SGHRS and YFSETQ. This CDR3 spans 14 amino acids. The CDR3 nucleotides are TGCGCCAGCAGCTTGGAGCGTATCCCGGGGGAGCAGTTCTTC. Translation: CASSLERIPGEQFF.

The CDR3 DNA follows: TGCGCCAGCAGCCAGGCGACGGTGAACACTGAAGCTTTCTTT. Translating gives CASSQATVNTEAFF. This chain uses TRBV4-1 with TRBJ1-1; D is unresolved. This CDR3 has 14 amino acids. V was clipped by 3 bases and J by 0 bases, with 8 bases between them. In germline, CDR1 is MGHRA, CDR2 YSYEKL.

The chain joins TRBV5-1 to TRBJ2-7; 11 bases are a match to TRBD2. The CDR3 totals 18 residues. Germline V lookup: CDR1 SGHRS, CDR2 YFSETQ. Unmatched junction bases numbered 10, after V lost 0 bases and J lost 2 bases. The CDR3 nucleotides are TGCGCCAGCAGCTTGGAGGGAGGAACTAGCGGGGGTACCTACGAGCAGTACTTC. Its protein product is CASSLEGGTSGGTYEQYF.

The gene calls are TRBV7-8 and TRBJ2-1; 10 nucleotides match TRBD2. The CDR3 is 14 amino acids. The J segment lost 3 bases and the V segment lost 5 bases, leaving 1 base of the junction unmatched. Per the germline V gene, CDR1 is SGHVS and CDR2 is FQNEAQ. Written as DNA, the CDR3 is TGTGCCAGCAGCGAGCGGGAGGGCTACAATGAGCAGTTCTTC. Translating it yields CASSEREGYNEQFF.

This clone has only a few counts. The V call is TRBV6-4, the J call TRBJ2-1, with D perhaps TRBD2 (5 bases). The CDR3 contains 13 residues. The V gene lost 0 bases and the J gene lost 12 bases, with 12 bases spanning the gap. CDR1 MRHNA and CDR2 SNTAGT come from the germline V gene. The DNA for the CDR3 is TGTGCCAGCAGTGACTCGTATGCGGGCATGCAGTTCTTC. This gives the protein CASSDSYAGMQFF.

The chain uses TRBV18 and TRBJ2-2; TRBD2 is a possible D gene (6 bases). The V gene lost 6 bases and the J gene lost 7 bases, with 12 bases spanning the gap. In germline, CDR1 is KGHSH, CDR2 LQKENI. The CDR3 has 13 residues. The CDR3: CASSQKEGGELFF. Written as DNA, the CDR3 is TGTGCCAGCTCGCAAAAGGAGGGCGGGGAGCTGTTTTTT.

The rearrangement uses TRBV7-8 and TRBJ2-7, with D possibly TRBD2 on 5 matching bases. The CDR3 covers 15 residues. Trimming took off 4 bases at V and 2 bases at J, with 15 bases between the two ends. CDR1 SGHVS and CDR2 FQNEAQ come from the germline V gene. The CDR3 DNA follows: TGTGCCAGCAGCTCTAGCCGCTGGATCCCCTACGAGCAGTACTTC. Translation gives CASSSSRWIPYEQYF.

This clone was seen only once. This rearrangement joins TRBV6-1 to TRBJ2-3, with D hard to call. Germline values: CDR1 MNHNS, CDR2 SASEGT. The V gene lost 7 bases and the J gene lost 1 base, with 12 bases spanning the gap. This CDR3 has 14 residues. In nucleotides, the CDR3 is TGTGCCAGCACGACGAGCTGGCGCACAGATACGCAGTATTTT. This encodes CASTTSWRTDTQYF.